The present T cell receptor beta chain was sequenced within a study of regulatory T cells in long-lasting Graves disease. iRepertoire HTBI primers and Arm-PCR of CDR3 regions built TCR beta libraries. TCRdb reprocessed the multiplex PCR reads with MiXCR, giving one entry per CDR3 protein. The sample carries around 400,000 distinct CDR3 sequences, around a sixth recorded once. V lost 3 bases to trimming and J lost 6 bases, with 11 bases between them. Germline CDR1 is MNHEY and CDR2 is SMNVEV (reference sequence). This CDR3 region has 13 residues. This clonotype has at least ten counts. Time point meaning: newly diagnosed GD, antithyroid drugs for less than 3 months. RNA from PBMCs was the source of the TCR library.

This TCR derives from a female donor with Graves disease. The specimen was peripheral blood mononuclear cells (PBMCs), collected at new diagnosis, from a patient treated with antithyroid drugs. This chain uses TRBV27 with TRBJ1-1; perhaps TRBD1 as D (6 bases). The CDR3 reads CASSFPGQSEAFF. The CDR3 DNA reads TGTGCCAGCAGTTTCCCCGGACAGTCTGAAGCTTTCTTT.